The T cell receptor beta chain described here comes from a study of T cells after somatic rescue of genetic block. Germline CDR1 is MDHEN and CDR2 is SYDVKM. Trimming stripped 6 bases from V and 7 bases from J, with 12 bases between. The CDR3 length is 13 residues. The protocol was immunoSEQ multiplex PCR, while the TCRdb copy is restricted to in-frame clones and leaves out a portion. The sample has 67,000 or so clones; roughly 93% are singletons. The receptor's source is a man under 40. Sequencing was carried out using peripheral blood mononuclear cells (PBMCs). This chain uses TRBV28 with TRBJ1-4; D possibly corresponds to TRBD1 (6 bases). CDR3 nucleotides: TGTGCCAGCAGGTCCTCAGGGGTTGAAAAACTGTTTTTT. As protein: CASRSSGVEKLFF. The full variable domain, its missing parts supplied by reference TRBV28 and TRBJ1-4, is DVKVTQSSRYLVKRTGEKVFLECVQDMDHENMFWYRQDPGLGLRLIYFSYDVKMKEKGDIPEGYSVSREKKERFSLILESASTNQTSMYLCASRSSGVEKLFFGSGTQLSVL.